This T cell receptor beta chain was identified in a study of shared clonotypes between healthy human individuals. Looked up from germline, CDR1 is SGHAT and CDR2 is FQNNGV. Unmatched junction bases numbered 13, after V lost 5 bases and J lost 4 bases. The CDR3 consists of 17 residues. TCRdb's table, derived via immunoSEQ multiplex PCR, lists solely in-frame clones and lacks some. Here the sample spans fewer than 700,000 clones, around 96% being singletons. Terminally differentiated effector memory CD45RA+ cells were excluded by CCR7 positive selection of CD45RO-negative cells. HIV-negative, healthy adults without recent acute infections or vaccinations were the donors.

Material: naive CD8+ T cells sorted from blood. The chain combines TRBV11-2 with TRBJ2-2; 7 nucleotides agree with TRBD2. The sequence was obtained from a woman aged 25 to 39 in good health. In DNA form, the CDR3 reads TGTGCCAGCAGCCGTGGAAGGGGAGGGTCGGGCACCGGGGAGCTGTTTTTT. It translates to CASSRGRGGSGTGELFF.